The 10 T cell receptor beta chains reported below all come from one sample, sequenced in a study of blood T cells in healthy people across ages. Sample-barcoded 5' priming and a J-beta primer mix drove a second PCR of roughly 6 to 12 cycles. TCRdb reprocessed the 5' RACE reads with MiXCR, giving one entry per CDR3 protein. The repertoire holds about 1,800,000 distinct CDR3 sequences, with roughly 27% as singletons. The sequenced material came from blood. Every receptor here comes from a woman aged 25 to 39 in good health.

The J gene is TRBJ1-2, the V gene TRBV12-3 or TRBV12-4; D call uncertain. Trimming left V 6 bases short and J 8 bases short, with 22 bases between. The CDR3 covers 15 residues. The CDR3 DNA follows: TGTGCCAGCAGATTGCAGGAGAGGATCACTAACGGCTACACCTTC. As protein: CASRLQERITNGYTF.

In this sample, this clonotype turned up a few times. The chain has TRBV7-9 and TRBJ1-1; maybe TRBD1 (5 bases). Trimming removed 6 bases from V and 0 bases from J, with 11 bases in between. Per germline, CDR1 SEHNR and CDR2 FQNEAQ (reference sequence). This CDR3 is 14 amino acids long. In nucleotides, the CDR3 is TGTGCCAGCAGGGGGACGGTAATGAACACTGAAGCTTTCTTT. It is translated as CASRGTVMNTEAFF.

Points on this clonotype: Relative to the germline gene, one junction end is altered; a read error may explain this. This chain uses TRBV6-1 with TRBJ1-1; perhaps TRBD1 as D (5 bases). Germline CDR1 MNHNS, CDR2 SASEGT. This CDR3 has 13 amino acids. CDR3 protein: CGSSDTPLGVAFF. The CDR3 DNA is TGTGGCAGCAGTGACACTCCACTGGGGGTAGCTTTCTTT.

This clonotype was detected only a few times. The chain combines TRBV4-1 with TRBJ1-2, with a tentative D call TRBD1 (5 bases). Trimming stripped 3 bases from V and 6 bases from J, with 20 bases between. This CDR3 spans 16 amino acids. Per the germline V gene, CDR1 is MGHRA and CDR2 is YSYEKL. Here the CDR3 reads CASSHAPGRQSNGYTF. Here the CDR3 DNA reads TGCGCCAGCAGCCATGCCCCGGGACGGCAATCGAATGGCTACACCTTC.

This clonotype was seen only a few times. The CDR3 sequence: CASSPGGGRREKLFF. Written as DNA, the CDR3 is TGTGCCAGCAGTCCGGGGGGGGGCAGGCGGGAAAAACTGTTTTTT. This chain joins TRBV12-3 or TRBV12-4 and TRBJ1-4, with D perhaps matching TRBD1 (6 bases). CDR3 size: 15 residues. The ends were cut back, 5 bases at V and 8 bases at J, with 18 bases in the middle.

This clonotype has a count of ten or more. The rearrangement links TRBV20-1 to TRBJ2-3, with D perhaps given as TRBD1 or TRBD2 (5 bases each). This CDR3 has 13 amino acids. Germline V lookup: CDR1 DFQATT, CDR2 SNEGSKA (reference sequence). V was pared by 0 bases and J by 6 bases, with 10 bases between. CDR3 in amino acids: CSAREGVGDTQYF. Here the CDR3 DNA reads TGCAGTGCTAGAGAGGGGGTTGGTGATACGCAGTATTTT.

The chain uses TRBV9 and TRBJ2-3, with 12 bases lining up with TRBD2. CDR3 size: 15 residues. Germline V lookup: CDR1 SGDLS, CDR2 YYNGEE. Trimming took 6 bases from V and 2 from J; bases not matched to a gene: 4. The CDR3 here is CASNRLAGDTDTQYF. CDR3 DNA sequence: TGTGCCAGCAACCGACTAGCGGGGGACACAGATACGCAGTATTTT.

The rearrangement uses TRBV30 and TRBJ1-5; possibly TRBD1 for D (6 bases). This CDR3 has 14 amino acids. Germline values: CDR1 GTSNPN, CDR2 SVGIG (reference sequence). Between the trimmed V and J ends, which lost 3 bases and 7 bases, there was a span of 16 bases. In nucleotides, the CDR3 is TGTGCCTGGAGCGTTGACAGGTTACAGCAGCCCCAGCATTTT. Translating gives CAWSVDRLQQPQHF. Using reference TRBV30 and TRBJ1-5 for the parts outside the CDR3, the full variable domain is SQTIHQWPATLVQPVGSPLSLECTVEGTSNPNLYWYRQAAGRGLQLLFYSVGIGQISSEVPQNLSASRPQDRQFILSSKKLLLSDSGFYLCAWSVDRLQQPQHFGDGTRLSIL.

This clonotype has more than one count but fewer than ten. CDR3 DNA sequence: TGCAGCTGGAAAAAGTCATTCGCCTACAATGAGCAGTTCTTC. The encoded protein is CSWKKSFAYNEQFF. The chain is built from TRBV29-1 and TRBJ2-1; D is ambiguous. Trimming left V 8 bases short and J 2 bases short, with 16 bases between. CDR3 size: 14 residues. Germline V gene sequence: CDR1 SQVTM, CDR2 ANQGSEA.

CDR3 amino acids: CASSLTRAGKEQFF. DNA of the CDR3: TGTGCCAGCAGCTTGACCCGTGCGGGGAAAGAGCAGTTCTTC. V usage is TRBV7-3 and J usage is TRBJ2-1, with a weak D call TRBD2 (6 bases). CDR1 and CDR2 (germline): SGHTA, FQGTGA. The CDR3 is made up of 14 amino acids. Trimming left V 3 bases short and J 10 bases short, with 16 bases between.